These 32 T cell receptor beta chains were all obtained from the same sample, sequenced in a study of T-cell reconstitution after alpha-beta-depleted transplantation in children. TCRbeta library construction was performed incorporating unique molecular identifiers. MiXCR was run by TCRdb on the PCR reads, yielding one entry per CDR3 protein. The sample has 120,000 to 150,000 distinct CDR3 sequences, 8.8% seen once. The specimen comprised PBMCs, mostly from graft donor cells, sampled 180 days after TCRalphabeta/CD19-depleted stem cell transplant. These receptors were obtained from a female patient aged 2-10 years who had a stem cell transplant for congenital amegakaryocytic thrombocytopenia, so the T cells may come from the graft donor.

This clonotype was seen ten or more times. The chain carries TRBV20-1 and TRBJ2-1; 8 bases are shared with TRBD2. Germline values: CDR1 DFQATT, CDR2 SNEGSKA (reference sequence). The trim removed 3 bases at V and 3 bases at J, leaving 7 bases unmatched. CDR3 length: 15 amino acids. The CDR3 DNA is TGCAGTGCTAGGATCGCGGGGGGACTCTACAATGAGCAGTTCTTC. It yields the protein CSARIAGGLYNEQFF.

Many counts were recorded for this clonotype. The V gene is TRBV27, the J gene TRBJ2-1, with no clear D. The ends were cut back, 2 bases at V and 7 bases at J, with 3 bases in the middle. CDR3 length equals 11 residues. In germline, CDR1 is MNHEY, CDR2 SMNVEV (reference sequence). The CDR3 sequence: CASSLRNEQFF. The CDR3 DNA is TGTGCCAGCAGTTTACGAAATGAGCAGTTCTTC.

The chain links TRBV20-1 to TRBJ1-5; weak D call: TRBD1 (5 bases). The germline V gene has CDR1 DFQATT and CDR2 SNEGSKA (reference sequence). This CDR3 is built from 14 residues. The V and J ends lost 6 bases and 0 bases respectively, with 12 bases between them. The CDR3 reads CSANLGDSNQPQHF. The CDR3 nucleotides are TGCAGTGCAAACCTGGGGGATAGCAATCAGCCCCAGCATTTT.

This clonotype has only a few counts. The V call is TRBV29-1, the J call TRBJ2-6, with no clear D. The CDR3 totals 14 residues. The V end was cut by 1 base, the J end by 0 bases, with 4 bases between. Per germline, CDR1 SQVTM and CDR2 ANQGSEA. This chain's CDR3 is CSVEVNSGANVLTF. The CDR3 DNA is TGCAGCGTTGAAGTCAACTCTGGGGCCAACGTCCTGACTTTC. The variable domain in full, with the rest retrieved from reference TRBV29-1 and TRBJ2-6, is SAVISQKPSRDICQRGTSLTIQCQVDSQVTMMFWYRQQPGQSLTLIATANQGSEATYESGFVIDKFPISRPNLTFSTLTVSNMSPEDSSIYLCSVEVNSGANVLTFGAGSRLTVL.

The rearrangement links TRBV12-3 or TRBV12-4 to TRBJ1-5, with D perhaps TRBD1 (5 bases). Deletions cut 3 bases from V and 4 bases from J, with 16 bases between. The CDR3 sequence is 16 residues long. The CDR3 reads CASSLSRLGTNQPQHF. In nucleotides, the CDR3 is TGTGCCAGCAGTTTGTCCAGGCTCGGGACGAATCAGCCCCAGCATTTT.

This clonotype was found many times. CDR3: CASTENSGTYNEQFF. CDR3 bases: TGTGCCAGCACCGAGAATAGCGGGACCTACAATGAGCAGTTCTTC. The chain has TRBV7-8 and TRBJ2-1; 8 bases agree with TRBD2. This CDR3 region has 15 residues. Germline CDR1 SGHVS, CDR2 FQNEAQ. J lost 2 bases, V lost 7 bases, and 7 bases had no gene match.

This clonotype was seen a handful of times. The genes are TRBV24-1 and TRBJ2-1, with 12 positions matching TRBD2. Germline CDR1 is KGHDR and CDR2 is SFDVKD. The CDR3 sequence is 17 residues long. Trimming removed 1 base from V and 9 bases from J; junction bases left unmatched: 9. For the CDR3, the DNA is TGTGCCACCAGTGATTTCCGCCTAGCGGGAGGGCCAGGTGAGCAGTTCTTC. Its translation is CATSDFRLAGGPGEQFF.

The genes are TRBV9 and TRBJ2-2, with 7 bases fitting TRBD2. V gave up 0 bases and J gave up 7 bases; unmatched junction bases: 6. The CDR3 runs to 15 residues. Germline V lookup: CDR1 SGDLS, CDR2 YYNGEE. The DNA of the CDR3 is TGTGCCAGCAGCGTAGTCCCGGGGGGTGACGGGGAGCTGTTTTTT. Translated, it gives CASSVVPGGDGELFF. The full variable domain, with the rest looked up from reference TRBV9 and TRBJ2-2, is DSGVTQTPKHLITATGQRVTLRCSPRSGDLSVYWYQQSLDQGLQFLIQYYNGEERAKGNILERFSAQQFPDLHSELNLSSLELGDSALYFCASSVVPGGDGELFFGEGSRLTVL.

This clonotype was seen at least ten times. V is TRBV20-1 and J is TRBJ2-3; TRBD1 aligns across 8 bases. The germline gives CDR1 DFQATT, CDR2 SNEGSKA (reference sequence). Losses at the gene ends were 6 bases for V and 1 base for J; bases not matched to a gene: 3. This CDR3 comprises 13 residues. The CDR3 DNA sequence: TGCAGTGCCGCGGGACAGGGCACAGATACGCAGTATTTT. It encodes CSAAGQGTDTQYF.

This clonotype was seen more than once but under ten times. J is TRBJ2-7 and V is TRBV20-1, with TRBD2 matching 10 bases. V trimming: 0 bases; J trimming: 5 bases; junction bases outside the gene matches: 1. The CDR3 has 13 residues. Germline V lookup: CDR1 DFQATT, CDR2 SNEGSKA (reference sequence). CDR3 in DNA: TGCAGTGCTAGAGAGGGACTAGCGAACGAGCAGTACTTC. This translates into CSAREGLANEQYF.

This clonotype was recorded a few times. V and J are TRBV5-1 and TRBJ1-6; 8 positions match TRBD1. The CDR3 consists of 15 residues. CDR1 is SGHRS and CDR2 is YFSETQ in the germline V gene. V lost 3 bases, J lost 3 bases, and 2 bases stayed unmatched. The CDR3, as DNA: TGCGCCAGCAGCTCAGACAGGGGCTATAATTCACCCCTCCACTTT. It encodes CASSSDRGYNSPLHF.

This clonotype was counted between two and nine times. The chain joins TRBV11-2 to TRBJ2-1; D perhaps matches TRBD1 (5 bases). Trimming stripped 2 bases from V and 7 bases from J, with 24 bases between. Germline V gene data show CDR1 as SGHAT and CDR2 as FQNNGV. The CDR3 spans 18 residues. CDR3 in amino acids: CASSLLPQVVPTRNEQFF. The CDR3 nucleotides are TGTGCCAGCAGCTTACTCCCACAGGTAGTACCTACCCGTAATGAGCAGTTCTTC.

This clonotype was observed at least ten times. This rearrangement joins TRBV20-1 to TRBJ2-3; TRBD2 aligns across 7 bases. Germline V CDR1 and CDR2: DFQATT, SNEGSKA (reference sequence). V lost 3 bases to trimming and J lost 1 base; unmatched junction nucleotides: 10. This CDR3 is built from 16 residues. For the CDR3, the DNA is TGCAGTGCTAGGAGCCTAGGCGGGAGCGGCACAGATACGCAGTATTTT. Its protein product is CSARSLGGSGTDTQYF.

Concerning this clonotype: A much larger clone lies a single base off, so this may be a read error. The chain uses TRBV12-3 or TRBV12-4 and TRBJ1-1; D not certain. V was cut by 3 bases and J by 5 bases, with 10 bases left in between. This CDR3 comprises 13 residues. DNA of the CDR3: TGTGCCAGCAGTTTCGGGGATGGGACTGAAGCTTTCTTT. Its protein product is CASSFGDGTEAFF.

This clonotype was recorded at least ten times. The genes are TRBV29-1 and TRBJ2-1, with 10 bases aligning to TRBD1. V trimming: 1 base; J trimming: 9 bases; junction bases outside the gene matches: 9. CDR3 length equals 15 residues. Germline CDR1 SQVTM, CDR2 ANQGSEA. The CDR3 spells CSVEVTGTGAVEQFF. CDR3 sequence (DNA): TGCAGCGTTGAAGTAACCGGGACAGGGGCGGTTGAGCAGTTCTTC.

This clonotype was observed many times. V is TRBV10-3 and J is TRBJ1-2; tentatively, D is TRBD1 (6 bases). The CDR3 totals 15 residues. CDR1 is ENHRY and CDR2 is SYGVKD in the germline V gene. The V and J ends lost 0 bases and 3 bases respectively, with 11 bases between them. The CDR3 loop reads CAISESPGADYGYTF. The CDR3 DNA sequence: TGTGCCATCAGTGAGTCTCCGGGGGCGGACTATGGCTACACCTTC.

This clonotype came up many times. The gene calls are TRBV20-1 and TRBJ2-3; D is possibly TRBD2 (5 bases). Germline V gene lookup returns CDR1 DFQATT and CDR2 SNEGSKA (reference sequence). The ends were cut back, 1 base at V and 7 bases at J, with 30 bases in the middle. There are 19 residues in the CDR3. The CDR3 here is CSARAIGRIGGWVDNTQYF. For the CDR3, the DNA is TGCAGTGCTAGAGCAATTGGTCGAATAGGCGGGTGGGTTGATAATACGCAGTATTTT.

This clonotype was seen ten or more times. V and J are TRBV12-3 or TRBV12-4 and TRBJ2-2; the D is unclear. The CDR3 totals 16 residues. V lost 1 base, J lost 1 base, and 10 bases lay in between. The CDR3 protein is CASSLGWPQNTGELFF. DNA of the CDR3: TGTGCCAGCAGTTTAGGGTGGCCCCAGAACACCGGGGAGCTGTTTTTT.

This clonotype has only a few counts. V usage is TRBV6-1 and J usage is TRBJ2-1; D gene ambiguous. Germline V lookup: CDR1 MNHNS, CDR2 SASEGT. Trimming took 5 bases from V and 2 from J, leaving 16 bases between them. The CDR3 runs to 16 residues. The CDR3 coding sequence is TGTGCCAGCAGTCGATCAGCGAACAACGCCTACAATGAGCAGTTCTTC. Translating gives CASSRSANNAYNEQFF.

The rearrangement links TRBV7-8 to TRBJ2-7; the match to TRBD2 covers 10 bases. The CDR3 is made up of 15 amino acids. Looked up from germline, CDR1 is SGHVS and CDR2 is FQNEAQ. Unmatched junction bases numbered 6, after V lost 0 bases and J lost 7 bases. CDR3 loop: CASSLASGRAWEQYF. The CDR3 DNA reads as TGTGCCAGCAGCTTAGCGAGCGGGAGGGCCTGGGAGCAGTACTTC.

This clonotype was counted ten times or more. V gene TRBV29-1 combines with J gene TRBJ2-3; no firm D call. This CDR3 has 11 amino acids. Germline CDR1 SQVTM, CDR2 ANQGSEA. V gave up 7 bases and J gave up 0 bases, with 5 bases separating them. The CDR3 sequence is CSGSSTDTQYF. The CDR3 nucleotides read TGCAGCGGGAGTAGCACAGATACGCAGTATTTT.

This clonotype has more than one count but fewer than ten. The chain employs TRBV20-1 and TRBJ2-7; 12 bases map to TRBD2. The CDR3 covers 18 residues. The V and J ends lost 7 bases and 0 bases, in that order; junction bases with no gene match: 16. Germline V lookup: CDR1 DFQATT, CDR2 SNEGSKA (reference sequence). The CDR3 DNA reads TGCAGTGTCCAAGGTACGGGACTAGCGGGTCTTTCCTCCTACGAGCAGTACTTC. It encodes CSVQGTGLAGLSSYEQYF.

This clonotype was recorded at least ten times. The chain joins TRBV18 to TRBJ2-2; the D is unclear. This CDR3 has 14 amino acids. CDR1 and CDR2 from the germline V gene are KGHSH and LQKENI. Trimming stripped 3 bases from V and 2 bases from J, with 7 bases between. The DNA for the CDR3 is TGTGCCAGCTCACCGGAGAGAAACACCGGGGAGCTGTTTTTT. This translates into CASSPERNTGELFF.

The rearrangement joins TRBV4-1 to TRBJ2-7; TRBD1 agrees at 9 bases. CDR1 is MGHRA, CDR2 YSYEKL, per germline. The CDR3 is 14 residues long. J gave up 3 bases and V 1 base, and 1 base lay outside the gene matches. The CDR3 DNA is TGCGCCAGCAGCCAAGTGGGACAGGGCTACGAGCAGTACTTC. Translated, it gives CASSQVGQGYEQYF.

This chain connects TRBV20-1 to TRBJ2-1, with 10 nucleotides matching TRBD2. Trimming took 3 bases from V and 9 from J; bases not matched to a gene: 8. Germline CDR1 DFQATT, CDR2 SNEGSKA (reference sequence). The CDR3 totals 14 residues. The CDR3 bases are TGCAGTGCTAGTAGGGCTAGCGGGAGAGTTGAGCAGTTCTTC. Translating gives CSASRASGRVEQFF.

This clonotype has a count of ten or more. This chain uses TRBV5-1 with TRBJ2-2; TRBD2 agrees at 10 bases. This CDR3 spans 17 amino acids. Germline V CDR1 and CDR2: SGHRS, YFSETQ. V lost 4 bases, J lost 1 base, and 7 bases stayed unmatched. The CDR3, as DNA: TGCGCCAGCAGCATGAGGACTAGCGGTGGGAACACCGGGGAGCTGTTTTTT. Its translation: CASSMRTSGGNTGELFF.

This clonotype was detected ten times or more. V and J are TRBV4-1 and TRBJ1-3, with 7 bases aligning to TRBD1. Per the germline V gene, CDR1 is MGHRA and CDR2 is YSYEKL. Trimming took 2 bases from V and 0 from J; bases not matched to a gene: 4. The CDR3 length is 16 residues. DNA of the CDR3: TGCGCCAGCAGCCAACGGGACAGCAGCTCTGGAAACACCATATATTTT. This encodes CASSQRDSSSGNTIYF.

This clonotype was observed many times. The CDR3 nucleotides are TGCGCCAGCAGACAAATCTCTACCAGCCGGAACACCGGGGAGCTGTTTTTT. It is translated as CASRQISTSRNTGELFF. The chain is built from TRBV5-1 and TRBJ2-2; D not certain. V was clipped by 5 bases and J by 1 base, with 18 bases between them. Looked up from germline, CDR1 is SGHRS and CDR2 is YFSETQ. This CDR3 contains 17 residues.

The sample holds a few counts of this clonotype. The chain is built from TRBV7-9 and TRBJ1-4; the D gene is possibly TRBD1 (6 bases). Between the trimmed V and J ends, which lost 5 bases and 5 bases, there was a span of 15 bases. The CDR3 consists of 15 residues. The germline V gene encodes CDR1 SEHNR and CDR2 FQNEAQ (reference sequence). The CDR3 region is CASSPIRGENEKLFF. The CDR3, as DNA: TGTGCCAGCAGCCCGATTAGGGGGGAGAATGAAAAACTGTTTTTT.

The sample holds many counts of this clonotype. The chain carries TRBV12-3 or TRBV12-4 and TRBJ2-2, with 8 bases fitting TRBD2. The CDR3 loop spans 17 amino acids. With V trimmed by 7 bases and J by 0 bases, 10 bases remained unmatched. DNA of the CDR3: TGTGCCAGCACCCCTTGGGCGGGGGGAACGAACACCGGGGAGCTGTTTTTT. Protein sequence: CASTPWAGGTNTGELFF.

This clonotype showed up many times. The chain is built from TRBV5-1 and TRBJ2-1; no clear D. CDR1 and CDR2 (germline): SGHRS, YFSETQ. V was clipped by 4 bases and J by 6 bases, with 14 bases between them. The CDR3 totals 14 residues. The CDR3 DNA follows: TGCGCCAGCAGCCCCCTCCGTTTAATCAATGAGCAGTTCTTC. Its translation: CASSPLRLINEQFF. The complete variable domain, with remaining parts taken from reference TRBV5-1 and TRBJ2-1, reads KAGVTQTPRYLIKTRGQQVTLSCSPISGHRSVSWYQQTPGQGLQFLFEYFSETQRNKGNFPGRFSGRQFSNSRSEMNVSTLELGDSALYLCASSPLRLINEQFFGPGTRLTVL.

In nucleotides, the CDR3 is TGCAGCGTTGGGCGGATGAACACTGAAGCTTTCTTT. Translated, it gives CSVGRMNTEAFF. This chain connects TRBV29-1 to TRBJ1-1; D gene uncertain. Germline V gene sequence: CDR1 SQVTM, CDR2 ANQGSEA. V shed 4 bases and J shed 0 bases, with 6 bases lying between them. CDR3 size: 12 residues.